A single sample is the source of the 29 T cell receptor beta chains below, sequenced in a study of blood T cell repertoires in COVID-19. Data came from immunoSEQ multiplex PCR; TCRdb stores just in-frame clones and leaves some out. The data contain around 200,000 clones, roughly 77% of them singletons. The sequenced sample consisted of PBMCs or T cells enriched from blood (not recorded which). The source of these receptors is a man aged 40-49 years who had recovered from COVID-19.

The rearrangement uses TRBV18 and TRBJ1-5, with a weak D call TRBD1 (5 bases). Trimming left V 2 bases short and J 7 bases short, with 12 bases between. Germline V gene sequence: CDR1 KGHSH, CDR2 LQKENI. This CDR3 comprises 14 residues. The CDR3 DNA sequence: TGTGCCAGCTCACCAAATCCAGGGAGGCAGCCCCAGCATTTT. Amino acid sequence: CASSPNPGRQPQHF.

The V and J genes are TRBV11-2 and TRBJ2-1; unclear D gene. The germline CDR1 and CDR2 sequences are SGHAT and FQNNGV. V lost 5 bases and J 3 bases, leaving 17 bases between the germline ends. The CDR3 totals 16 residues. The CDR3 loop reads CASSRYHATNYNEQFF. The CDR3 coding sequence is TGTGCCAGCAGCCGCTATCATGCTACTAACTACAATGAGCAGTTCTTC.

This clone was observed a few times. The gene calls are TRBV19 and TRBJ1-5; the D is unclear. The V end lost 7 bases, the J end lost 0 bases, and 13 bases lay between the germline ends. The CDR3 has 15 residues. The germline CDR1 and CDR2 sequences are LNHDA and SQIVND (reference sequence). CDR3 in DNA: TGTGCCAGTAAGTGGCAGTCCGATAGCAATCAGCCCCAGCATTTT. The encoded protein is CASKWQSDSNQPQHF.

This sequence joins TRBV6-4 and TRBJ1-1; perhaps TRBD1 as D (5 bases). Between the trimmed V and J ends, which lost 6 bases and 0 bases, there was a span of 17 bases. CDR3 length: 16 residues. Germline CDR1 and CDR2: MRHNA and SNTAGT. The CDR3 nucleotides read TGTGCCAGCAGAGACCTGAGTCGGGGGGTGAACACTGAAGCTTTCTTT. Amino acids: CASRDLSRGVNTEAFF.

The V call is TRBV15, the J call TRBJ2-1; possibly TRBD2 for D (6 bases). The V end was cut by 3 bases, the J end by 0 bases, with 9 bases between. CDR1 and CDR2 from the germline V gene are LNHNV and YYDKDF (reference sequence). The CDR3 has 15 residues. The CDR3 coding sequence is TGTGCCACCAGCAGGGGGGAGGACTCCTACAATGAGCAGTTCTTC. Translating gives CATSRGEDSYNEQFF.

The rearrangement links TRBV10-3 to TRBJ2-3; TRBD1 matches 7 bases. There are 16 residues in the CDR3. The V gene end was trimmed by 4 bases and the J gene end by 0 bases; junction bases not matched to a gene: 7. Germline V gene sequence: CDR1 ENHRY, CDR2 SYGVKD. This CDR3 is CAISADRATSTDTQYF. The CDR3, as DNA: TGTGCCATCAGTGCTGACAGGGCAACTAGCACAGATACGCAGTATTTT.

V and J are TRBV28 and TRBJ1-1; 9 nucleotides line up with TRBD1. V lost 10 bases and J lost 3; bases outside the gene matches: 6. Germline values: CDR1 MDHEN, CDR2 SYDVKM. CDR3 size: 13 residues. CDR3 sequence reads: CATGGQGHTEAFF. DNA for the CDR3: TGTGCCACCGGGGGACAGGGCCACACTGAAGCTTTCTTT.

The CDR3 nucleotides are TGCGCCAGCAGCCGCGCCCAAGCGGGTCACTACAATGAGCAGTTCTTC. Translating it yields CASSRAQAGHYNEQFF. The chain combines TRBV5-1 with TRBJ2-1, with TRBD2 as a possible D gene (6 bases). CDR1 is SGHRS and CDR2 is YFSETQ in the germline V gene. CDR3 length: 16 residues. V was cut by 4 bases and J by 3 bases, with 17 bases left in between.

V gene TRBV5-1 combines with J gene TRBJ2-3, with a tentative D call TRBD2 (6 bases). V lost 2 bases and J lost 6, with 22 bases in between. CDR3 length: 17 residues. Germline CDR1 and CDR2: SGHRS and YFSETQ. The CDR3: CASSLRRDLITTDTQYF. The CDR3 nucleotides read TGCGCCAGCAGCTTAAGGCGGGATCTAATCACCACGGATACGCAGTATTTT.

The chain uses TRBV24-1 and TRBJ2-3, with D maybe TRBD1 (6 bases). CDR3 length: 15 amino acids. V lost 2 bases to trimming and J lost 8 bases, with 16 bases between them. Germline V CDR1 and CDR2: KGHDR, SFDVKD. The CDR3 is CATSDSRTVGGTQYF. CDR3 coding DNA: TGTGCCACCAGTGATTCCAGGACAGTCGGCGGTACGCAGTATTTT.

This chain joins TRBV19 and TRBJ1-1; D is possibly TRBD1 (5 bases). The CDR3 is 16 residues long. The germline V gene has CDR1 LNHDA and CDR2 SQIVND (reference sequence). Trimming took 9 bases from V and 1 from J, leaving 21 bases between them. Here the CDR3 DNA reads TGTGCCAGCAGCCTTGGCGTGTGGACAACGAACACTGAAGCTTTCTTT. It codes for CASSLGVWTTNTEAFF. The entire variable domain, with the rest obtained from reference TRBV19 and TRBJ1-1, is as follows: DGGITQSPKYLFRKEGQNVTLSCEQNLNHDAMYWYRQDPGQGLRLIYYSQIVNDFQKGDIAEGYSVSREKKESFPLTVTSAQKNPTAFYLCASSLGVWTTNTEAFFGQGTRLTVV.

The chain combines TRBV6-5 with TRBJ2-4; no clear D. This CDR3 spans 15 amino acids. Trimming cost V 8 bases and J 2 bases, with 16 bases left between them. Germline V gene sequence: CDR1 MNHEY, CDR2 SVGAGI. The CDR3 loop reads CASQEVAATKNIQYF. CDR3 coding DNA: TGTGCCAGCCAAGAGGTGGCCGCCACCAAAAACATTCAGTACTTC.

The CDR3 nucleotides read TGTGCCAGTAGTTTTGGCAGGGGGCGGACATCCTATGGCTACACCTTC. It codes for CASSFGRGRTSYGYTF. The chain links TRBV19 to TRBJ1-2, with 8 nucleotides matching TRBD1. The CDR3 is 16 amino acids. Germline CDR1 reads LNHDA; CDR2 reads SQIVND (reference sequence). V lost 5 bases to trimming and J lost 4 bases; unmatched junction nucleotides: 12.

V gene TRBV27 combines with J gene TRBJ2-6; 7 nucleotides agree with TRBD2. There are 20 residues in the CDR3. In germline, CDR1 is MNHEY, CDR2 SMNVEV (reference sequence). V was clipped by 2 bases and J by 0 bases; unmatched bases: 13. CDR3 nucleotide sequence: TGTGCCAGCAGTTTAACCCCTACCGGGGAGGGGAGCTCTGGGGCCAACGTCCTGACTTTC. It yields the protein CASSLTPTGEGSSGANVLTF.

The rearrangement links TRBV7-3 to TRBJ2-3; 7 bases line up with TRBD1. CDR3 length equals 15 residues. J gave up 8 bases and V 3 bases, and 11 bases lay outside the gene matches. Looked up from germline, CDR1 is SGHTA and CDR2 is FQGTGA. The CDR3 reads CASSLAGGIRGTQYF. In DNA form, the CDR3 reads TGTGCCAGCAGCTTGGCAGGGGGTATCCGGGGTACGCAGTATTTT.

The chain uses TRBV15 and TRBJ2-2; D is ambiguous. Germline V gene lookup returns CDR1 LNHNV and CDR2 YYDKDF (reference sequence). The germline V and J ends were trimmed by 0 bases and 5 bases, with 4 bases remaining between them. The CDR3 is 13 amino acids. For the CDR3, the DNA is TGTGCCACCAGCAGAGATTCGACCGGGGAGCTGTTTTTT. Translating it yields CATSRDSTGELFF.

The rearrangement uses TRBV12-3 or TRBV12-4 and TRBJ1-5; no firm D call. The V end lost 6 bases, the J end lost 7 bases, and 10 bases lay between the germline ends. The CDR3 totals 12 residues. CDR3 in DNA: TGTGCCAGCAGACCAGGCCGCCAGCCCCAGCATTTT. It translates to CASRPGRQPQHF.

J is TRBJ1-3 and V is TRBV13, with TRBD1 matching over 7 bases. The CDR3 consists of 14 residues. CDR1 PRHDT and CDR2 FYEKMQ come from the germline V gene (reference sequence). V lost 3 bases, J lost 8 bases, and 7 bases stayed unmatched. CDR3 sequence (DNA): TGTGCCAGCAGCTTCCATACAGGGGACGACACCATATATTTT. Translation gives CASSFHTGDDTIYF.

This clone appeared a few times. This chain links TRBV5-1 with TRBJ2-3; unclear D gene. This CDR3 contains 13 residues. Between the trimmed V and J ends, which lost 5 bases and 0 bases, there was a span of 7 bases. CDR1 and CDR2 (germline): SGHRS, YFSETQ. CDR3 sequence: CASSQESTDTQYF. The DNA of the CDR3 is TGCGCCAGCAGTCAGGAAAGCACAGATACGCAGTATTTT.

This clone showed up just a few times. Here the CDR3 reads CASSESLYGYTF. CDR3 DNA sequence: TGCGCCAGCAGTGAGTCTCTCTATGGCTACACCTTC. J is TRBJ1-2 and V is TRBV10-2; D remains ambiguous. This CDR3 contains 12 residues. The germline V and J ends were trimmed by 0 bases and 4 bases, with 3 bases remaining between them. CDR1 is WSHSY, CDR2 SAAADI, per germline.

The chain links TRBV5-4 to TRBJ2-7, with D maybe TRBD1 (6 bases). Germline V CDR1 and CDR2: SGHNT, YYREEE (reference sequence). The CDR3 consists of 16 residues. The ends were cut back, 4 bases at V and 4 bases at J, with 21 bases in the middle. In nucleotides, the CDR3 is TGTGCCAGCAGCCCCAGGGGAGTGGGCCCGACTTACGAGCAGTACTTC. It codes for CASSPRGVGPTYEQYF.

The chain employs TRBV7-9 and TRBJ2-3; 11 bases map to TRBD2. Losses at the gene ends were 3 bases for V and 7 bases for J; bases not matched to a gene: 9. The CDR3 has 16 amino acids. The V gene's germline CDR1 is SEHNR and CDR2 FQNEAQ (reference sequence). CDR3 sequence reads: CASSFTTSGDRNTQYF. DNA for the CDR3: TGTGCCAGCAGCTTCACGACTAGCGGGGACCGAAATACGCAGTATTTT.

On this clone: Other DNA variants within this sample encode the same CDR3. The chain couples TRBV2 to TRBJ1-1, with D possibly matching TRBD1 (5 bases). This CDR3 region has 12 residues. Germline loops: CDR1 SNHLY, CDR2 FYNNEI. V was pared by 5 bases and J by 2 bases, with 6 bases between. This CDR3 reads CASSQGNTEAFF. In DNA, the CDR3 is TGTGCCAGCAGTCAGGGAAACACTGAAGCTTTCTTT. Drawing the rest from reference TRBV2 and TRBJ1-1, the complete variable domain is EPEVTQTPSHQVTQMGQEVILRCVPISNHLYFYWYRQILGQKVEFLVSFYNNEISEKSEIFDDQFSVERPDGSNFTLKIRSTKLEDSAMYFCASSQGNTEAFFGQGTRLTVV.

The V gene is TRBV13, the J gene TRBJ1-1, with TRBD1 identical over 10 bases. Germline V lookup: CDR1 PRHDT, CDR2 FYEKMQ (reference sequence). V lost 3 bases, J lost 5 bases, and 9 bases stayed unmatched. The CDR3 sequence is 16 residues long. The CDR3 region is CASSFSGQGIRTEAFF. The CDR3 DNA reads TGTGCCAGCAGCTTCTCGGGACAGGGGATCCGGACTGAAGCTTTCTTT.

V is TRBV12-5 and J is TRBJ2-2; 7 bases are a match to TRBD1. The trim removed 9 bases at V and 3 bases at J, leaving 7 bases unmatched. Germline V CDR1 and CDR2: LGHNT, FRNRAP. This CDR3 comprises 14 residues. CDR3 bases: TGTGCTAGCCTCGGACAGGATTACACCGGGGAGCTGTTTTTT. This gives the protein CASLGQDYTGELFF.

This sequence joins TRBV3-1 (or the pseudogene TRBV3-2) and TRBJ2-1; 7 bases align to TRBD1. The V gene end was trimmed by 4 bases and the J gene end by 9 bases; junction bases not matched to a gene: 9. The germline V gene has CDR1 LGHDT and CDR2 YNNKEL (reference sequence). The CDR3 extends over 14 amino acids. The CDR3 sequence is CASSRLTGVGEQFF. The CDR3 region has the DNA TGTGCCAGCAGCCGACTCACAGGGGTTGGTGAGCAGTTCTTC.

The CDR3 nucleotides are TGCGCCAGCAGCCAATGGGGGCTTGGCCAGGGAAGCCATCAGCCCCAGCATTTT. Translated: CASSQWGLGQGSHQPQHF. The chain carries TRBV4-1 and TRBJ1-5, with D maybe TRBD1 (6 bases). Germline V CDR1 and CDR2: MGHRA, YSYEKL. The CDR3 consists of 18 residues. V lost 2 bases to trimming and J lost 5 bases, with 22 bases between them.

The CDR3 nucleotides read TGTGCCAGTAGTATTAACCCGACAGGGAGCTCCTACGAGCAGTACTTC. It is translated as CASSINPTGSSYEQYF. This chain links TRBV19 with TRBJ2-7; 7 nucleotides align to TRBD1. The CDR3 is made up of 16 amino acids. Germline V CDR1 and CDR2: LNHDA, SQIVND (reference sequence). V trimming: 3 bases; J trimming: 0 bases; junction bases outside the gene matches: 8.

The chain links TRBV19 to TRBJ2-7, with TRBD2 matching 10 bases. The CDR3 contains 15 residues. The V segment lost 2 bases and the J segment 6 bases; nucleotides outside the gene matches: 7. CDR1 and CDR2 from the germline V gene are LNHDA and SQIVND (reference sequence). The CDR3 spells CASSIRAGGPGEQYF. The DNA of the CDR3 is TGTGCCAGTAGTATAAGAGCGGGAGGGCCGGGCGAGCAGTACTTC.